This T cell receptor (beta chain) was obtained from a study of T cells in women clearing cervical HPV infection. For the study at large: No precancer developed; the control's incident HPV16 infection cleared within 12 months.

Some clones are missing from TCRdb's copy, which holds only in-frame ones; the method was immunoSEQ multiplex PCR. Its listing shows around 48,000 clones. CDR3 length equals 13 residues. V gave up 6 bases and J gave up 0 bases, with 11 bases separating them. Germline CDR1 reads SQVTM; CDR2 reads ANQGSEA. About this clone itself: The read comes to an end 3 residues before the CDR3 does, leaving the germline J gene to fill in the end.

HPV was found by MY09/MY11 PCR and dot-blot genotyping. This receptor was obtained from a woman aged 18 to 75 with a cervical HPV16 infection that either progressed to CIN3+ or cleared (not recorded which). The sequencing sample was made of blood buffy coat. The J gene is TRBJ1-1, the V gene TRBV29-1; perhaps TRBD1 as D (6 bases). This CDR3 is CSVARGMNTEAFF. Incomplete CDR3 DNA: TGCAGCGTGGCAAGGGGGATGAACACTGAA. Full variable domain (rest looked up from reference TRBV29-1 and TRBJ1-1): SAVISQKPSRDICQRGTSLTIQCQVDSQVTMMFWYRQQPGQSLTLIATANQGSEATYESGFVIDKFPISRPNLTFSTLTVSNMSPEDSSIYLCSVARGMNTEAFFGQGTRLTVV.